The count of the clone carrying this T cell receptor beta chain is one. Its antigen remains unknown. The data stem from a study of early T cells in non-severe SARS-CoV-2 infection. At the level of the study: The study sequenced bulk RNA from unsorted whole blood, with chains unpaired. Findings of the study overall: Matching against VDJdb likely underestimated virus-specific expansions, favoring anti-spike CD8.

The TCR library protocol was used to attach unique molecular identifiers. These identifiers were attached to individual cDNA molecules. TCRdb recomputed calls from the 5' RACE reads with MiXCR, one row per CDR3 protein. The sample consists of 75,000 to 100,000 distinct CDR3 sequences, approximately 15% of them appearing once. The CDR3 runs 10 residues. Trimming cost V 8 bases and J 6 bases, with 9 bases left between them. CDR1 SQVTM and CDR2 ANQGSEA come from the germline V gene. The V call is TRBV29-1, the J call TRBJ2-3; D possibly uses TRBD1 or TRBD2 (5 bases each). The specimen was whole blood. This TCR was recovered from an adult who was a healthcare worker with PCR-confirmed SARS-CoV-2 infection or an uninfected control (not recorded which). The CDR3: CSSEGDTQYF. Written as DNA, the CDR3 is TGCAGCTCCGAGGGGGATACGCAGTATTTT.